This T cell receptor (beta chain) was captured by sequencing in a study of cytomegalovirus exposure and HLA in healthy donors. Study-level results: Some TCR beta chains (roughly 150 of them) were listed as cytomegalovirus-associated. Productive status was seen about 87% or about 30% of the time for most TCR beta V segments in an earlier analysis.

Germline-derived CDR1 and CDR2 are MGHRA and YSYEKL. The CDR3 sequence is 14 residues long. After removal of 3 bases from V and 4 bases from J, the junction contained 2 bases not matched to a gene. PCR amplification relied on 60 Vbeta primers (plus 13 Jbeta primers). As processed by the authors: It was a later analysis that counted about 80 million unique TCR beta chains, of which around 11 million were shared. Repertoires were generated with immunoSEQ multiplex PCR, while TCRdb's copy carries only in-frame clones and drops some. The V and J calls and clone size come from that table; D and trimming were worked out from the DNA. The table shows about 160,000 clones, with around 83% occurring only once. Donors consisted of healthy bone marrow donors. As for this clone: Its cognate antigen is unknown. Other DNA sequences in this specimen translate into the identical CDR3.

This chain connects TRBV4-1 to TRBJ1-5; the match to TRBD1 covers 8 bases. The TCR originated in a man aged 18 to 29 in good health and CMV-seropositive. Sequenced: PBMCs. The CDR3 DNA is TGCGCCAGCAGCCAGGGGACAGGTAATCAGCCCCAGCATTTT. Amino acids: CASSQGTGNQPQHF.